This T cell receptor (beta chain) was sequenced during a study of response to subunit inactivated influenza vaccine. One entry per CDR3 protein results from TCRdb running MiXCR on the RT-PCR reads. The sample has about 540,000 distinct CDR3 sequences, roughly 25% seen once. Findings of the study overall: The authors offered the suggestion that each seasonal influenza vaccination recruits few new T cells.

V dropped 6 bases and J dropped 5; count of bases not matched to a gene: 7. Germline CDR1 is DFQATT and CDR2 is SNEGSKA (reference sequence). The CDR3 totals 13 residues. Details on this clonotype: The antigen is unknown.

Another study also made use of these data, one on T cells expressing NK-cell markers. That work adds: What made the TCR beta cDNA was 5'RACE template switching with UMIs. It was sorted CD3+CD56+NKG2C+, CD3+CD56+NKG2C- and CD3+CD56-NKG2C+ T cells that supplied the TCR beta repertoires.

This sample comprised CD4+ T cells sorted from PBMCs, obtained 11 to 12 days after vaccination. The V and J genes are TRBV20-1 and TRBJ2-1, with 7 bases that match TRBD2. The origin of this receptor is a man aged 50 to 60 who received an inactivated influenza vaccine. The CDR3 region is CSAPTSAHNEQFF. The CDR3 bases are TGCAGTGCCCCCACTAGCGCTCACAATGAGCAGTTCTTC.